In its sample, the clone carrying this T cell receptor (beta chain) was seen many times. Time point given: pre-sensitization, week 0. This sample's treatment: therapeutic diphenylcyclopropenone sensitization with weekly scalp DPC. This entry comes from a study of human T cells and chemical hapten exposure. The CDR3 length is 13 residues. CDR1 SNHLY and CDR2 FYNNEI come from the germline V gene. The J segment lost 2 bases and the V segment lost 8 bases, leaving 4 bases of the junction unmatched. Each CDR3 protein is one row after TCRdb ran MiXCR on the RACE reads. The sample contains roughly 120,000 distinct CDR3 sequences, roughly 13% of which appear only once.

This specimen consisted of whole blood, obtained in connection with sensitization to the hapten diphenylcyclopropenone (DPC). This TCR came from a woman in her late teens or twenties with alopecia areata. Some clones in this sample may be carry-over from other donors' samples. V is TRBV2 and J is TRBJ2-7, with 9 bases matching TRBD1. Here the CDR3 DNA reads TGTGCCAGCGAGGGGACAGGGACCTACGAGCAGTACTTC. Protein product: CASEGTGTYEQYF.